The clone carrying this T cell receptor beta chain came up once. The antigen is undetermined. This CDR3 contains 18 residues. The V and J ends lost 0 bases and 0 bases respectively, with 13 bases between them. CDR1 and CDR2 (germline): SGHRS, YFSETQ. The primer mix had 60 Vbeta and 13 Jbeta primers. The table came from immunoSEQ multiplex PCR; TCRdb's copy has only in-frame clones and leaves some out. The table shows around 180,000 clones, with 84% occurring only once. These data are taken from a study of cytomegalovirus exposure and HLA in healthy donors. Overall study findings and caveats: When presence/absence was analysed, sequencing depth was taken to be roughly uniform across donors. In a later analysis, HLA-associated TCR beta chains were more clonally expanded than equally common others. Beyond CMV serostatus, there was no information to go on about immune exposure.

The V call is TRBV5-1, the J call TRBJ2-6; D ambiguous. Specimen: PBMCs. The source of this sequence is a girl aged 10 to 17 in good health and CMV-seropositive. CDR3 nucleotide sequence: TGCGCCAGCAGCTTGGCCGAGGTAGTCAACTCTGGGGCCAACGTCCTGACTTTC. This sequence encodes CASSLAEVVNSGANVLTF.